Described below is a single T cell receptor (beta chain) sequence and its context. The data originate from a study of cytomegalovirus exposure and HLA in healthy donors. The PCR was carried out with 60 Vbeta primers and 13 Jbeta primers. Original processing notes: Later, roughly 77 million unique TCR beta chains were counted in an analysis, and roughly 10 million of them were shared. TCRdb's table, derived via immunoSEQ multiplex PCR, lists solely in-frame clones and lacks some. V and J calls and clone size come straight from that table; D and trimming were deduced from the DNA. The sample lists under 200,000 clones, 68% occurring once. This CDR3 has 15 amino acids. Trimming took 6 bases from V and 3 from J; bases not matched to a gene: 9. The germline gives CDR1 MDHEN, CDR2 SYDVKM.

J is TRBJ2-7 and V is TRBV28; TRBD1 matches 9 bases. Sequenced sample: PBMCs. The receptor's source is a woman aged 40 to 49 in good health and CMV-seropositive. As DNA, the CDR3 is TGTGCCAGCAGAGCCAACCCGGGACAGGGCTACGAGCAGTACTTC. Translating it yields CASRANPGQGYEQYF.